The 11 T cell receptor beta chains in this list originate from one sample, sequenced in a study of shared clonotypes between healthy human individuals. TCRdb's copy holds only in-frame clones and misses some; the assay was immunoSEQ multiplex PCR. The sample lists about 2.2 million clones, 93% occurring once. CD45RO-negative, CCR7-positively selected cells formed the naive CD8 fraction, excluding terminally differentiated effector memory CD45RA+ cells. Material: naive CD8+ T cells from PBMCs. Receptor source: a man aged 18 to 30 in good health. Some clones in this sample may be carry-over from other donors' samples.

This chain uses TRBV27 with TRBJ2-5, with 7 bases that match TRBD1. The CDR3 contains 14 residues. V lost 7 bases to trimming and J lost 5 bases; unmatched junction nucleotides: 10. CDR1 is MNHEY and CDR2 is SMNVEV in the germline V gene (reference sequence). In nucleotides, the CDR3 is TGTGCCAGCAAGATTTACAGGGGAGTGGAGACCCAGTACTTC. Translation: CASKIYRGVETQYF.

V usage is TRBV28 and J usage is TRBJ2-3, with D unresolved. CDR3 length: 14 amino acids. V was shortened by 6 bases and J by 2 bases, with 12 bases between the two germline ends. Germline V gene lookup returns CDR1 MDHEN and CDR2 SYDVKM. In nucleotides, the CDR3 is TGTGCCAGCAGGCGCGGACGGCTCACAGATACGCAGTATTTT. Translated, it gives CASRRGRLTDTQYF.

This sequence joins TRBV5-4 and TRBJ1-4; 9 bases line up with TRBD1. After removal of 3 bases from V and 7 bases from J, the junction contained 13 bases not matched to a gene. Germline-derived CDR1 and CDR2 are SGHNT and YYREEE (reference sequence). CDR3 length: 17 amino acids. CDR3 sequence reads: CASSSQAPTGGPEKLFF. The CDR3 DNA is TGTGCCAGCAGCTCACAGGCCCCGACAGGGGGACCTGAAAAACTGTTTTTT.

The chain joins TRBV28 to TRBJ2-7, with TRBD1 identical over 10 bases. The V gene's germline CDR1 is MDHEN and CDR2 SYDVKM. The length of the CDR3 is 14 residues. The V and J ends lost 7 bases and 2 bases, in that order; junction bases with no gene match: 5. The CDR3 sequence: CASKDRGPTYEQYF. The CDR3 nucleotides are TGTGCCAGCAAAGACAGGGGGCCTACCTACGAGCAGTACTTC.

This clone was seen more than once but under ten times. The chain links TRBV10-2 to TRBJ1-1; unclear D gene. Germline V gene data show CDR1 as WSHSY and CDR2 as SAAADI. The CDR3 covers 14 residues. Trimming left V 7 bases short and J 1 base short, with 13 bases between. DNA of the CDR3: TGCGCCAGCACCCTCCGAGGAGGGAACACTGAAGCTTTCTTT. It specifies CASTLRGGNTEAFF.

The chain joins TRBV27 to TRBJ2-1; 9 bases match TRBD2. The CDR3 consists of 16 residues. CDR1 MNHEY and CDR2 SMNVEV come from the germline V gene (reference sequence). V was pared by 5 bases and J by 5 bases, with 10 bases of the junction left unmatched. The CDR3 loop is CASSPLSGSINNEQFF. CDR3 DNA: TGTGCCAGCAGTCCACTTAGCGGGAGTATCAACAATGAGCAGTTCTTC.

V usage is TRBV4-3 and J usage is TRBJ2-7; 10 nucleotides line up with TRBD2. CDR3 length: 19 residues. The junction had 12 bases not matched to a gene; V was cut back by 1 base and J by 0 bases. In germline, CDR1 is LGHNA, CDR2 YSLEER. CDR3 amino acids: CASSQGPGSGLASSYEQYF. For the CDR3, the DNA is TGCGCCAGCAGCCAAGGCCCAGGTTCGGGACTAGCGAGCTCCTACGAGCAGTACTTC.

This sequence joins TRBV5-4 and TRBJ2-1; no clear D gene. The CDR3 has 12 amino acids. Germline V gene lookup returns CDR1 SGHNT and CDR2 YYREEE (reference sequence). V was pared by 0 bases and J by 9 bases, with 7 bases between. The CDR3 sequence is CASSLDAFEQFF. The CDR3 DNA reads TGTGCCAGCAGCTTGGACGCATTTGAGCAGTTCTTC.

V and J are TRBV5-8 and TRBJ1-1, with D unclear. The CDR3 sequence is 15 residues long. Trimming left V 4 bases short and J 6 bases short, with 19 bases between. Germline V gene data show CDR1 as SGHTS and CDR2 as YDEGEE. CDR3: CASSPSLGVRAEAFF. CDR3 DNA: TGTGCCAGCAGCCCCAGTTTGGGAGTTCGGGCTGAAGCTTTCTTT.

This clone was detected only once. The chain's CDR3 is CASSEVAGVNEQFF. CDR3 bases: TGTGCCAGCAGTGAAGTAGCGGGAGTGAATGAGCAGTTCTTC. This sequence joins TRBV6-4 and TRBJ2-1, with TRBD2 identical over 9 bases. Germline lookup yields CDR1 MRHNA and CDR2 SNTAGT. Trimming at V came to 3 bases and at J to 7 bases, leaving 4 bases not matched to a gene. The CDR3 spans 14 residues.

This clone was seen a handful of times. The rearrangement joins TRBV9 to TRBJ1-1; possible D gene TRBD1, 6 bases. This CDR3 has 15 residues. CDR1 and CDR2 from the germline V gene are SGDLS and YYNGEE. Between the trimmed V and J ends, which lost 3 bases and 0 bases, there was a span of 12 bases. The CDR3 sequence: CASSEDSNMNTEAFF. CDR3 nucleotides: TGTGCCAGCAGCGAGGACAGCAACATGAACACTGAAGCTTTCTTT. Full variable domain (rest looked up from reference TRBV9 and TRBJ1-1): DSGVTQTPKHLITATGQRVTLRCSPRSGDLSVYWYQQSLDQGLQFLIQYYNGEERAKGNILERFSAQQFPDLHSELNLSSLELGDSALYFCASSEDSNMNTEAFFGQGTRLTVV.